Below, one T cell receptor (beta chain) is given with its context. TEMRA cells were FACS-enriched, while CD8+ and CD4+ T cells were negatively isolated. These data belong to a study of CD8 T cells in Susac syndrome. About 0.5 to 1 ug RNA was reverse transcribed with random hexamers. Via MiXCR, TCRdb re-called the immunoSEQ multiplex PCR reads, giving one row per CDR3 protein. Among roughly 80,000 distinct CDR3 sequences listed, over 90% were seen once. Sequencing was carried out using CD8+ T cells from PBMCs. The clonotype was recovered from a human donor in good health.

The CDR3, as DNA: TGTGCCAGCAATCCACTAGCGGCTAGCACAGATACGCAGTATTTT. It translates to CASNPLAASTDTQYF. The V call is TRBV2, the J call TRBJ2-3; 8 bases map to TRBD2. The CDR3 is 15 amino acids. J gave up 0 bases and V 7 bases, and 6 bases lay outside the gene matches. The germline V gene has CDR1 SNHLY and CDR2 FYNNEI.